One sample yielded the 16 T cell receptor beta chains listed below, sequenced in a study of blood T cell repertoires in COVID-19. Assay used: immunoSEQ multiplex PCR; TCRdb lists only in-frame clones, some missing. The data show 130,000 or so clones, 75% to 85% seen once. Sequenced input: peripheral blood. The receptor set was obtained from a woman aged 70 to 79 with COVID-19, enrolled during active disease.

The chain has TRBV7-2 and TRBJ1-1; D ambiguous. The CDR3 sequence is 13 residues long. Germline CDR1 is SGHTA and CDR2 is FQGNSA. V dropped 7 bases and J dropped 1 base, with 10 bases sitting between them. The CDR3 reads CASNRQANTEAFF. Here the CDR3 DNA reads TGTGCCAGCAACCGACAAGCGAACACTGAAGCTTTCTTT.

This chain uses TRBV19 with TRBJ1-1, with D possibly being TRBD1 (5 bases). Germline CDR1 and CDR2: LNHDA and SQIVND (reference sequence). The V end lost 8 bases, the J end lost 1 base, and 17 bases lay between the germline ends. The CDR3 sequence is 15 residues long. The CDR3 region has the DNA TGTGCCAGTCGCCGAAAGACAGCCGGGAACACTGAAGCTTTCTTT. Protein: CASRRKTAGNTEAFF.

The gene calls are TRBV25-1 and TRBJ1-2; D may be TRBD1 (5 bases). CDR1 MGHDK and CDR2 SYGVNS come from the germline V gene. Trimming shortened V by 0 bases and J by 8 bases, and 10 bases separated the two germline ends. The CDR3 runs to 13 residues. The chain's CDR3 is CASSEYGGGGYTF. Written as DNA, the CDR3 is TGTGCCAGCAGTGAATACGGGGGTGGGGGCTACACCTTC.

Details on this clone: The junction and the germline gene differ at one end; a read error may be behind it. The chain combines TRBV7-9 with TRBJ1-6; the D is unclear. The CDR3 is 15 amino acids. CDR1 is SEHNR, CDR2 FQNEAQ, per germline (reference sequence). The CDR3 coding sequence is TGTGCCAGCAGCCGGGGTAGCTCCTATAATTCACTCCTCCACTTT. Its protein product is CASSRGSSYNSLLHF.

Only a few counts were recorded for this clone. The chain combines TRBV14 with TRBJ1-6; 10 nucleotides align to TRBD1. Germline lookup yields CDR1 SGHDN and CDR2 FVKESK. The CDR3 consists of 15 residues. V shed 4 bases and J 7 bases; nucleotides not matched to a gene: 4. The CDR3: CASSPRTGGNSPLHF. DNA for the CDR3: TGTGCCAGCAGCCCGAGGACAGGGGGGAATTCACCCCTCCACTTT.

This clone was detected a few times. CDR3 amino acids: CASRPWDSNTGELFF. The CDR3 DNA follows: TGTGCCAGCCGTCCGTGGGACAGCAACACCGGGGAGCTGTTTTTT. The chain uses TRBV6-5 and TRBJ2-2, with 7 bases matching TRBD1. Per the germline V gene, CDR1 is MNHEY and CDR2 is SVGAGI. This CDR3 is 15 amino acids long. V was clipped by 8 bases and J by 2 bases; unmatched bases: 8.

This chain connects TRBV5-1 to TRBJ2-5; TRBD2 agrees at 12 bases. The V gene's germline CDR1 is SGHRS and CDR2 YFSETQ. The CDR3 has 16 amino acids. The junction had 5 bases not matched to a gene; V was cut back by 4 bases and J by 1 base. In DNA form, the CDR3 reads TGCGCCAGCAGCGCCCCGGGACTAGCGGGCCAAGAGACCCAGTACTTC. Translated: CASSAPGLAGQETQYF.

The chain is built from TRBV18 and TRBJ2-7; 7 bases line up with TRBD1. V shed 1 base, J shed 7 bases, and the junction held 10 bases outside the gene matches. The CDR3 spans 15 residues. Germline V CDR1 and CDR2: KGHSH, LQKENI. CDR3 nucleotides: TGTGCCAGCTCACCACTACAGGGGCGAAAGCGAGAGCAGTACTTC. It translates to CASSPLQGRKREQYF.

This clone occurred once. The chain employs TRBV5-1 and TRBJ2-5; 12 nucleotides line up with TRBD1. CDR1 SGHRS and CDR2 YFSETQ come from the germline V gene. The CDR3 loop spans 14 amino acids. After removal of 4 bases from V and 5 bases from J, the junction contained 3 bases not matched to a gene. The CDR3 DNA reads as TGCGCCAGCAGCCGGGGACAGGGGGCCGAGACCCAGTACTTC. Protein: CASSRGQGAETQYF.

The sample holds one count of this clone. This chain connects TRBV5-1 to TRBJ1-2; D unresolved. Germline V gene sequence: CDR1 SGHRS, CDR2 YFSETQ. The CDR3 runs 14 residues. Trimming removed 2 bases at V and 6 bases at J, with 14 bases between. CDR3 loop: CASSFGRGWDGYTF. The CDR3 DNA reads as TGCGCCAGCAGCTTCGGACGGGGTTGGGATGGCTACACCTTC.

V usage is TRBV18 and J usage is TRBJ2-1, with 11 bases fitting TRBD2. Per the germline V gene, CDR1 is KGHSH and CDR2 is LQKENI. The V and J ends lost 4 bases and 3 bases, in that order; junction bases with no gene match: 5. CDR3 length equals 16 residues. The CDR3 nucleotides are TGTGCCAGCTCACAACTAGCGGGGGTGAACTACAATGAGCAGTTCTTC. It codes for CASSQLAGVNYNEQFF.

V is TRBV6-1 and J is TRBJ1-5, with 9 bases fitting TRBD1. The J segment lost 5 bases and the V segment lost 2 bases, leaving 10 bases of the junction unmatched. The length of the CDR3 is 17 residues. Germline lookup yields CDR1 MNHNS and CDR2 SASEGT. CDR3 sequence reads: CASSELSGQGGYQPQHF. The CDR3 DNA follows: TGTGCCAGCAGTGAATTATCGGGACAGGGAGGTTATCAGCCCCAGCATTTT.

The V and J genes are TRBV7-2 and TRBJ2-2; D is undetermined. The CDR3 runs 13 residues. The V and J ends lost 4 bases and 5 bases respectively, with 8 bases between them. From germline, CDR1 is SGHTA and CDR2 FQGNSA. The CDR3 protein is CASSSLLTGELFF. The DNA for the CDR3 is TGTGCCAGCAGCTCCCTCTTAACCGGGGAGCTGTTTTTT.

The V and J genes are TRBV7-6 and TRBJ1-2, with D possibly TRBD1 on 5 matching bases. Germline assignment: CDR1 SGHVS and CDR2 FNYEAQ. V was pared by 2 bases and J by 4 bases, with 14 bases between. This CDR3 has 15 residues. The CDR3: CASSLSSGGFYGYTF. CDR3 nucleotide sequence: TGTGCCAGCAGCTTATCGTCTGGGGGGTTCTATGGCTACACCTTC.

The chain combines TRBV10-2 with TRBJ2-3, with D possibly matching TRBD2 (6 bases). V was cut by 8 bases and J by 3 bases, with 18 bases left in between. CDR1 is WSHSY and CDR2 is SAAADI in the germline V gene. This CDR3 comprises 15 residues. This CDR3 reads CASQGASRGTDTQYF. The CDR3 bases are TGCGCCAGCCAGGGTGCTTCCCGGGGGACAGATACGCAGTATTTT.

This clone was seen just once. The J gene is TRBJ2-3, the V gene TRBV5-1; 7 nucleotides align to TRBD2. In germline, CDR1 is SGHRS, CDR2 YFSETQ. V gave up 3 bases and J gave up 0 bases; unmatched junction bases: 4. The CDR3 covers 15 residues. Written as DNA, the CDR3 is TGCGCCAGCAGCTCAGGACTAGGAAGCACAGATACGCAGTATTTT. Encoded protein: CASSSGLGSTDTQYF.